The 17 T cell receptor beta chains below come from one sample, sequenced in a study of cytomegalovirus exposure and HLA in healthy donors. PCR employed 60 Vbeta and 13 Jbeta primers. TCRdb keeps only in-frame clones here, not all; method: immunoSEQ multiplex PCR. This sample has over 150,000 clones, with roughly 80% found just once. The sample comprised PBMCs. Source of these receptors: a man aged 25 to 45 in good health and CMV-seropositive.

This chain connects TRBV30 to TRBJ1-1; possible D gene TRBD1, 5 bases. Per the germline V gene, CDR1 is GTSNPN and CDR2 is SVGIG (reference sequence). Trimming took off 2 bases at V and 7 bases at J, with 8 bases between the two ends. The length of the CDR3 is 11 residues. CDR3 sequence reads: CAWSRQFEAFF. CDR3 DNA sequence: TGTGCCTGGAGTAGACAGTTTGAAGCTTTCTTT.

This clone was detected only a few times. This chain joins TRBV5-1 and TRBJ2-7; the match to TRBD1 covers 10 bases. Germline CDR1 SGHRS, CDR2 YFSETQ. Unmatched junction bases numbered 6, after V lost 4 bases and J lost 5 bases. The CDR3 sequence is 14 residues long. For the CDR3, the DNA is TGCGCCAGCAGCCTCGGACAGGGGGAGAACGAGCAGTACTTC. The encoded protein is CASSLGQGENEQYF. The variable domain in full, with the rest retrieved from reference TRBV5-1 and TRBJ2-7, is KAGVTQTPRYLIKTRGQQVTLSCSPISGHRSVSWYQQTPGQGLQFLFEYFSETQRNKGNFPGRFSGRQFSNSRSEMNVSTLELGDSALYLCASSLGQGENEQYFGPGTRLTVT.

The chain employs TRBV2 and TRBJ2-5; TRBD2 matches 10 bases. Trimming took 2 bases from V and 1 from J; bases not matched to a gene: 1. CDR3 length: 15 residues. CDR1 SNHLY and CDR2 FYNNEI come from the germline V gene. CDR3 in amino acids: CASSEQRGGQETQYF. CDR3 coding DNA: TGTGCCAGCAGTGAACAGCGGGGGGGCCAAGAGACCCAGTACTTC.

The chain couples TRBV7-9 to TRBJ2-7; the match to TRBD2 covers 9 bases. Germline values: CDR1 SEHNR, CDR2 FQNEAQ (reference sequence). V lost 4 bases to trimming and J lost 5 bases; unmatched junction nucleotides: 9. The CDR3 has 15 residues. CDR3 bases: TGTGCCAGCAGCTCAGGTCTAGCGGGAAGCGACGAGCAGTACTTC. Protein product: CASSSGLAGSDEQYF.

The chain uses TRBV5-1 and TRBJ1-1; a possible D gene is TRBD1 (5 bases). V gave up 4 bases and J gave up 4 bases, with 17 bases separating them. Per germline, CDR1 SGHRS and CDR2 YFSETQ. The CDR3 sequence is 15 residues long. CDR3 sequence (DNA): TGCGCCAGCAGCCCCTTCGGGGGAAAGGCCACTGAAGCTTTCTTT. Protein sequence: CASSPFGGKATEAFF.

Only one count was recorded for this clone. V and J are TRBV13 and TRBJ1-2; 7 bases line up with TRBD1. V was pared by 2 bases and J by 8 bases, with 5 bases of the junction left unmatched. The CDR3 length is 13 residues. Germline values: CDR1 PRHDT, CDR2 FYEKMQ (reference sequence). CDR3 region: CASSLQQGRGYTF. The CDR3 nucleotides are TGTGCCAGCAGCTTACAACAGGGGAGAGGCTACACCTTC.

The V gene is TRBV15, the J gene TRBJ1-4; 8 bases fit TRBD1. The germline CDR1 and CDR2 sequences are LNHNV and YYDKDF (reference sequence). The length of the CDR3 is 15 residues. V was pared by 4 bases and J by 7 bases, with 8 bases of the junction left unmatched. The CDR3: CATSNSQGVGEKLFF. Here the CDR3 DNA reads TGTGCCACCAGCAATTCACAGGGGGTTGGTGAAAAACTGTTTTTT.

The chain combines TRBV30 with TRBJ2-1; 13 bases fit TRBD2. This CDR3 spans 15 amino acids. V lost 3 bases to trimming and J lost 8 bases; unmatched junction nucleotides: 7. Germline assignment: CDR1 GTSNPN and CDR2 SVGIG (reference sequence). The CDR3 region has the DNA TGTGCCTGGAGGCCCCGGGGACTAGCGGGGTATGAGCAGTTCTTC. It encodes CAWRPRGLAGYEQFF.

In its sample, this clone was seen a few times. The CDR3 loop is CASRPTKGVRDTEAFF. The CDR3 DNA follows: TGTGCCAGTAGACCGACTAAGGGGGTACGTGACACTGAAGCTTTCTTT. The V and J genes are TRBV19 and TRBJ1-1; D perhaps matches TRBD1 (6 bases). Trimming left V 6 bases short and J 3 bases short, with 20 bases between. The CDR3 sequence is 16 residues long. Germline values: CDR1 LNHDA, CDR2 SQIVND (reference sequence).

This chain connects TRBV25-1 to TRBJ2-1; D is perhaps TRBD2 (6 bases). Germline V gives CDR1 MGHDK, CDR2 SYGVNS. This CDR3 comprises 17 residues. Trimming removed 0 bases from V and 5 bases from J, with 17 bases in between. In DNA, the CDR3 is TGTGCCAGCAGTGAATATTATGGGGCGGGGATAGACAATGAGCAGTTCTTC. This codes for CASSEYYGAGIDNEQFF. The entire variable domain, with the rest obtained from reference TRBV25-1 and TRBJ2-1, is as follows: EADIYQTPRYLVIGTGKKITLECSQTMGHDKMYWYQQDPGMELHLIHYSYGVNSTEKGDLSSESTVSRIRTEHFPLTLESARPSHTSQYLCASSEYYGAGIDNEQFFGPGTRLTVL.

The table lists this clone with a few counts. The chain employs TRBV6-1 and TRBJ2-1; D might be TRBD1 (6 bases). This CDR3 comprises 12 residues. Trimming left V 11 bases short and J 4 bases short, with 12 bases between. Germline values: CDR1 MNHNS, CDR2 SASEGT. This chain's CDR3 is CASRTVYNEQFF. Written as DNA, the CDR3 is TGTGCCTCGCGGACAGTTTACAATGAGCAGTTCTTC.

J is TRBJ1-5 and V is TRBV5-5; 7 bases map to TRBD1. This CDR3 has 15 residues. Germline CDR1 and CDR2: SGHKS and YYEKEE (reference sequence). V was clipped by 6 bases and J by 1 base; unmatched bases: 7. The CDR3 DNA follows: TGTGCCAGCACCGCGGACAGGTCGAGCAATCAGCCCCAGCATTTT. Protein product: CASTADRSSNQPQHF.

V gene TRBV7-2 combines with J gene TRBJ1-5; D is perhaps TRBD1 (6 bases). This CDR3 has 14 amino acids. V shed 1 base and J shed 6 bases, with 10 bases lying between them. The germline gives CDR1 SGHTA, CDR2 FQGNSA. CDR3 protein: CASSLVQGTQPQHF. DNA for the CDR3: TGTGCCAGCAGCTTAGTACAGGGAACTCAGCCCCAGCATTTT.

This clone was picked up one time. The V call is TRBV5-6, the J call TRBJ2-5; D possibly corresponds to TRBD2 (5 bases). Germline V gene data show CDR1 as SGHDT and CDR2 as YYEEEE. CDR3 size: 15 residues. V was pared by 1 base and J by 5 bases, with 15 bases between. The CDR3 region has the DNA TGTGCCAGCAGCTTGCGCAAACTGGGAGATGAGACCCAGTACTTC. Its translation: CASSLRKLGDETQYF.

The rearrangement uses TRBV19 and TRBJ2-7; D is perhaps TRBD1 (7 bases). The CDR3 sequence is 15 residues long. Trimming cost V 7 bases and J 3 bases, with 19 bases left between them. The germline gives CDR1 LNHDA, CDR2 SQIVND (reference sequence). The DNA of the CDR3 is TGTGCCAGTAAGTGGGCTGGACAGGACTACTACGAGCAGTACTTC. Translating it yields CASKWAGQDYYEQYF.

The rearrangement uses TRBV5-1 and TRBJ2-4; TRBD1 agrees at 9 bases. The CDR3 spans 14 residues. The V gene end was trimmed by 3 bases and the J gene end by 6 bases; junction bases not matched to a gene: 4. Germline V CDR1 and CDR2: SGHRS, YFSETQ. The CDR3 here is CASSSTQGANIQYF. In DNA form, the CDR3 reads TGCGCCAGCAGCTCAACACAGGGGGCAAACATTCAGTACTTC.

This clone was counted a single time. CDR3 amino acids: CASSQGGQGREQYF. The CDR3 DNA is TGTGCCAGCAGCCAGGGGGGACAGGGGCGTGAGCAGTACTTC. V and J are TRBV28 and TRBJ2-7; TRBD1 matches 10 bases. Germline values: CDR1 MDHEN, CDR2 SYDVKM. This CDR3 has 14 amino acids. V shed 6 bases, J shed 7 bases, and the junction held 9 bases outside the gene matches.